These 8 T cell receptor beta chains came from one sample sequenced in a study of T-cell memory formation after mild COVID-19. TCRdb used MiXCR to reprocess the 5' RACE reads, holding one entry per CDR3 protein. The repertoire holds 110,000 to 150,000 distinct CDR3 sequences, with around 15% as singletons. The source material was PBMCs or a T cell subset sorted from them (not recorded which). All receptors come from an adult woman who had mild COVID-19 (a few samples of this study predate the infection). Cell type and time point are not known.

This chain links TRBV14 with TRBJ2-1; possible D gene TRBD1, 5 bases. The V and J ends lost 6 bases and 6 bases respectively, with 12 bases between them. The CDR3 is 13 residues long. Germline V CDR1 and CDR2: SGHDN, FVKESK. The chain's CDR3 is CASRDTPSNEQFF. CDR3 bases: TGTGCCAGCAGGGACACTCCCAGCAATGAGCAGTTCTTC.

This clonotype was observed a handful of times. This rearrangement joins TRBV7-3 to TRBJ2-1; possible D gene TRBD1, 5 bases. The germline V and J ends were trimmed by 5 bases and 0 bases, with 14 bases remaining between them. Germline CDR1 SGHTA, CDR2 FQGTGA. The CDR3 totals 16 residues. The chain's CDR3 is CASSRDSMSSYNEQFF. The CDR3 region has the DNA TGTGCCAGCAGCCGCGACAGTATGAGCTCCTACAATGAGCAGTTCTTC.

J is TRBJ2-7 and V is TRBV5-1; maybe TRBD2 (6 bases). Per the germline V gene, CDR1 is SGHRS and CDR2 is YFSETQ. Trimming pared 4 bases from V and 0 bases from J, leaving 11 bases between. The CDR3 length is 14 residues. CDR3 residues: CASSEDGSSYEQYF. CDR3 in DNA: TGCGCCAGCAGCGAGGACGGGAGCTCCTACGAGCAGTACTTC.

This clonotype has only a few counts. The gene calls are TRBV24-1 and TRBJ1-2; no clear D. Germline lookup yields CDR1 KGHDR and CDR2 SFDVKD. Trimming pared 4 bases from V and 4 bases from J, leaving 12 bases between. The CDR3 has 14 amino acids. The CDR3 bases are TGTGCCACCAGTGACGGAACGGCCCTCTATGGCTACACCTTC. Translation gives CATSDGTALYGYTF.

The chain recombines TRBV4-3 with TRBJ2-7; D gene unclear. The CDR3 extends over 16 amino acids. Trimming cost V 4 bases and J 0 bases, with 16 bases left between them. CDR1 is LGHNA, CDR2 YSLEER, per germline. The CDR3 sequence is CASSPTRPKSSYEQYF. The CDR3 nucleotides read TGCGCCAGCAGCCCCACAAGGCCTAAGAGCTCCTACGAGCAGTACTTC.

This chain connects TRBV4-1 to TRBJ2-1; D may match TRBD1 or TRBD2 (6 bases each). CDR3 length: 13 residues. V was trimmed by 5 bases and J by 7 bases, leaving 12 bases between them. From germline, CDR1 is MGHRA and CDR2 YSYEKL. DNA of the CDR3: TGCGCCAGCAGCTTTAGAGGGGGGAATGAGCAGTTCTTC. Residues: CASSFRGGNEQFF.

In the case of this clonotype: The conserved phenylalanine or tryptophan is not found at the CDR3 terminus, so this likely reflects a read error. V usage is TRBV4-3 and J usage is TRBJ2-7; weak D call: TRBD1 (6 bases). Per germline, CDR1 LGHNA and CDR2 YSLEER. The V gene lost 4 bases and the J gene lost 4 bases, with 17 bases spanning the gap. The CDR3 totals 15 residues. The CDR3 region is CASSPYQGMKYEQYL. The CDR3 bases are TGCGCCAGCAGCCCTTACCAGGGGATGAAGTACGAGCAGTACCTC.

In its sample, this clonotype was seen a few times. The genes are TRBV6-6 and TRBJ2-3; D perhaps matches TRBD1 (5 bases). Trimming removed 2 bases from V and 2 bases from J, with 14 bases in between. The length of the CDR3 is 16 residues. Germline V CDR1 and CDR2: MNHNY, SVGAGI (reference sequence). The CDR3 coding sequence is TGTGCCAGCAGTTACGGTGTCAGGGCGCCCACAGATACGCAGTATTTT. Its protein is CASSYGVRAPTDTQYF.